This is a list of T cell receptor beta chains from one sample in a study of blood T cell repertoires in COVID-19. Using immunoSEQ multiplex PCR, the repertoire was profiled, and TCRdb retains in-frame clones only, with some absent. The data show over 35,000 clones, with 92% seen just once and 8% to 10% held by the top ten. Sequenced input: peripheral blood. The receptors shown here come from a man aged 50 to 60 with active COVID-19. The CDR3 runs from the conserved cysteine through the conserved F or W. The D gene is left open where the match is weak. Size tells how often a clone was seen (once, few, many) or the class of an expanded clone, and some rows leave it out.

CDR3aa: CASRTSGGGNEQFF
CDR3nt: TGTGCCAGCAGAACTAGCGGAGGGGGAAATGAGCAGTTCTTC
abundance: -
v_gene: TRBV28
j_gene: TRBJ2-1
d_gene: TRBD2

CDR3aa: CASSLTTSGSSEQYF
CDR3nt: TGTGCCAGCAGCTTAACGACTAGCGGGAGTTCCGAGCAGTACTTC
abundance: -
v_gene: TRBV7-3
j_gene: TRBJ2-7
d_gene: TRBD2

CDR3aa: CAISDNGQENNEQYF
CDR3nt: TGTGCCATCAGTGATAATGGACAGGAAAACAACGAGCAGTACTTC
abundance: -
v_gene: TRBV10-3
j_gene: TRBJ2-7
d_gene: TRBD1

CDR3aa: CASSFGQGASETQYF
CDR3nt: TGTGCCAGCAGCTTCGGGCAGGGGGCATCAGAGACCCAGTACTTC
abundance: few
v_gene: TRBV7-9
j_gene: TRBJ2-5
d_gene: TRBD1

CDR3aa: CAIQEGAGQPQHF
CDR3nt: TGTGCCATTCAAGAGGGGGCCGGGCAGCCCCAGCATTTT
abundance: -
v_gene: TRBV10-3
j_gene: TRBJ1-5
d_gene: TRBD1

CDR3aa: CASSFTVAGDNEQFF
CDR3nt: TGTGCCAGCAGCTTTACGGTAGCGGGAGACAATGAGCAGTTCTTC
abundance: -
v_gene: TRBV5-5
j_gene: TRBJ2-1
d_gene: TRBD2

CDR3aa: CASSATGTGNTGELFF
CDR3nt: TGTGCCAGCAGCGCAACCGGGACAGGGAACACCGGGGAGCTGTTTTTT
abundance: -
v_gene: TRBV7-3
j_gene: TRBJ2-2
d_gene: TRBD1

CDR3aa: CASSPEGFSYEQYF
CDR3nt: TGTGCCAGCAGTCCTGAGGGCTTCTCCTACGAGCAGTACTTC
abundance: -
v_gene: TRBV27
j_gene: TRBJ2-7
d_gene: -

CDR3aa: CASSLGINEKLFF
CDR3nt: TGTGCCAGCAGCTTGGGTATTAATGAAAAACTGTTTTTT
abundance: -
v_gene: TRBV5-6
j_gene: TRBJ1-4
d_gene: -

CDR3aa: CASSAELAGSYEQYF
CDR3nt: TGTGCCAGCAGCGCGGAACTAGCGGGCTCCTACGAGCAGTACTTC
abundance: once
v_gene: TRBV11-2
j_gene: TRBJ2-7
d_gene: TRBD2

CDR3aa: CASTPGQRGHNEQFF
CDR3nt: TGTGCCAGCACCCCGGGACAGCGAGGGCACAATGAGCAGTTCTTC
abundance: -
v_gene: TRBV6-5
j_gene: TRBJ2-1
d_gene: TRBD1

CDR3aa: CASSSDGGSHNEQFF
CDR3nt: TGCGCCAGCAGCTCGGATGGAGGATCCCACAATGAGCAGTTCTTC
abundance: few
v_gene: TRBV5-1
j_gene: TRBJ2-1
d_gene: -

CDR3aa: CASSQELQRGTSTDTQYF
CDR3nt: TGTGCCAGCAGCCAAGAGCTCCAGCGGGGGACTAGCACAGATACGCAGTATTTT
abundance: -
v_gene: TRBV3-1/TRBV3-2
j_gene: TRBJ2-3
d_gene: TRBD2

CDR3aa: CAWSPGNTGELFF
CDR3nt: TGTGCCTGGAGTCCCGGGAACACCGGGGAGCTGTTTTTT
abundance: -
v_gene: TRBV30
j_gene: TRBJ2-2
d_gene: -

CDR3aa: CASSLSGTGQPQHF
CDR3nt: TGTGCCAGCAGTTTGTCGGGGACAGGGCAGCCCCAGCATTTT
abundance: -
v_gene: TRBV28
j_gene: TRBJ1-5
d_gene: TRBD1

CDR3aa: CASSPRTSGTKDTGELFF
CDR3nt: TGTGCCAGCAGCCCCCGGACTAGCGGGACGAAAGACACCGGGGAGCTGTTTTTT
abundance: -
v_gene: TRBV3-1/TRBV3-2
j_gene: TRBJ2-2
d_gene: TRBD2

CDR3aa: CASSQEWAGDSPLHF
CDR3nt: TGCGCCAGCAGCCAAGAATGGGCAGGGGATTCACCCCTCCACTTT
abundance: -
v_gene: TRBV4-1
j_gene: TRBJ1-6
d_gene: -

CDR3aa: CASSFGTVNEKLFF
CDR3nt: TGTGCCAGCAGCTTTGGGACAGTTAATGAAAAACTGTTTTTT
abundance: once
v_gene: TRBV7-9
j_gene: TRBJ1-4
d_gene: TRBD1

CDR3aa: CASSHPGQGIDEQYF
CDR3nt: TGTGCCAGCAGCCACCCGGGACAGGGGATTGACGAGCAGTACTTC
abundance: few
v_gene: TRBV3-1/TRBV3-2
j_gene: TRBJ2-7
d_gene: TRBD1

CDR3aa: CASSQGAGELFF
CDR3nt: TGTGCCAGCAGCCAGGGAGCCGGGGAGCTGTTTTTT
abundance: -
v_gene: TRBV3-1/TRBV3-2
j_gene: TRBJ2-2
d_gene: -

CDR3aa: CASSRDRDEKLFF
CDR3nt: TGCGCCAGCAGCCGGGACAGGGATGAAAAACTGTTTTTT
abundance: -
v_gene: TRBV4-1
j_gene: TRBJ1-4
d_gene: TRBD1

CDR3aa: CASSFSREDYGYTF
CDR3nt: TGTGCCAGCAGTTTCTCCAGGGAGGACTATGGCTACACCTTC
abundance: -
v_gene: TRBV28
j_gene: TRBJ1-2
d_gene: -

CDR3aa: CASSQGRGPEVTQYF
CDR3nt: TGTGCCAGCAGCCAAGGTAGGGGGCCGGAGGTTACGCAGTATTTT
abundance: -
v_gene: TRBV3-1/TRBV3-2
j_gene: TRBJ2-3
d_gene: TRBD1

CDR3aa: CASSEGGADTQYF
CDR3nt: TGTGCCAGCAGCGAGGGGGGGGCAGATACGCAGTATTTT
abundance: -
v_gene: TRBV9
j_gene: TRBJ2-3
d_gene: -

CDR3aa: CASSPHEVGVPGYEQFF
CDR3nt: TGTGCCAGCAGCCCCCATGAGGTAGGGGTTCCAGGGTATGAGCAGTTCTTC
abundance: -
v_gene: TRBV9
j_gene: TRBJ2-1
d_gene: -

CDR3aa: CASKLESGLAEQFF
CDR3nt: TGTGCCAGCAAGTTGGAGTCGGGACTAGCGGAGCAGTTCTTC
abundance: once
v_gene: TRBV6-4
j_gene: TRBJ2-1
d_gene: TRBD2

CDR3aa: CASSLGGQRESDTQYF
CDR3nt: TGTGCCAGCAGCTTAGGGGGACAGAGGGAGTCAGATACGCAGTATTTT
abundance: few
v_gene: TRBV7-6
j_gene: TRBJ2-3
d_gene: TRBD1

CDR3aa: CASSYGGPGGEKLFF
CDR3nt: TGTGCCAGCAGTTATGGGGGTCCCGGGGGAGAAAAACTGTTTTTT
abundance: -
v_gene: TRBV28
j_gene: TRBJ1-4
d_gene: -

CDR3aa: CASRREVAYNEQFF
CDR3nt: TGTGCCAGCAGGCGGGAGGTCGCCTACAATGAGCAGTTCTTC
abundance: once
v_gene: TRBV2
j_gene: TRBJ2-1
d_gene: TRBD2

CDR3aa: CASSLRGHSSYEQYF
CDR3nt: TGTGCCAGCAGCCTAAGGGGCCACTCTTCCTACGAGCAGTACTTC
abundance: -
v_gene: TRBV7-8
j_gene: TRBJ2-7
d_gene: -

CDR3aa: CASTPSQVPYEQYF
CDR3nt: TGTGCCAGCACCCCCTCTCAGGTGCCCTACGAGCAGTACTTC
abundance: -
v_gene: TRBV28
j_gene: TRBJ2-7
d_gene: -

CDR3aa: CASSSIRIRNIQYF
CDR3nt: TGTGCCAGCAGTTCGATACGCATTCGGAACATTCAGTACTTC
abundance: -
v_gene: TRBV13
j_gene: TRBJ2-4
d_gene: -

CDR3aa: CASSYEQGIYEQYF
CDR3nt: TGTGCCAGCAGTTACGAACAGGGGATTTACGAGCAGTACTTC
abundance: -
v_gene: TRBV6-2/TRBV6-3
j_gene: TRBJ2-7
d_gene: TRBD1

CDR3aa: CASSIPLGLAGGPDNEQFF
CDR3nt: TGTGCCAGTAGTATACCCCTGGGACTAGCGGGAGGGCCGGACAATGAGCAGTTCTTC
abundance: -
v_gene: TRBV19
j_gene: TRBJ2-1
d_gene: TRBD2

CDR3aa: CASTPTVGGNTIYF
CDR3nt: TGTGCCAGCACCCCGACAGTTGGTGGAAACACCATATATTTT
abundance: -
v_gene: TRBV2
j_gene: TRBJ1-3
d_gene: -

CDR3aa: CASSVRLEGEQFF
CDR3nt: TGTGCCAGCAGCGTACGGCTAGAAGGTGAGCAGTTCTTC
abundance: -
v_gene: TRBV9
j_gene: TRBJ2-1
d_gene: -

CDR3aa: CSASKGLGQRDTQYF
CDR3nt: TGCAGTGCTAGTAAGGGACTAGGGCAGCGGGATACGCAGTATTTT
abundance: -
v_gene: TRBV20-1
j_gene: TRBJ2-3
d_gene: TRBD2

CDR3aa: CASSFRDYSPDTQYF
CDR3nt: TGTGCCAGCAGCTTCCGGGACTACTCGCCAGATACGCAGTATTTT
abundance: -
v_gene: TRBV11-2
j_gene: TRBJ2-3
d_gene: TRBD2

CDR3aa: CASSVQGTNTEAFF
CDR3nt: TGTGCCAGCAGCGTACAGGGAACGAACACTGAAGCTTTCTTT
abundance: -
v_gene: TRBV9
j_gene: TRBJ1-1
d_gene: -

CDR3aa: CASSLGAEKLFF
CDR3nt: TGTGCCAGCTCACTAGGGGCCGAAAAACTGTTTTTT
abundance: once
v_gene: TRBV18
j_gene: TRBJ1-4
d_gene: -

CDR3aa: CASSSQGGVEGYTF
CDR3nt: TGTGCCAGCAGCTCCCAGGGTGGGGTAGAGGGCTACACCTTC
abundance: once
v_gene: TRBV3-1/TRBV3-2
j_gene: TRBJ1-2
d_gene: -

CDR3aa: CASSSHGGQGSGYTF
CDR3nt: TGTGCCAGCAGCTCACACGGGGGACAGGGGTCTGGCTACACCTTC
abundance: -
v_gene: TRBV7-3
j_gene: TRBJ1-2
d_gene: TRBD1

CDR3aa: CASSHEWTGDKETQYF
CDR3nt: TGCGCCAGCAGCCATGAATGGACAGGGGACAAAGAGACCCAGTACTTC
abundance: -
v_gene: TRBV4-1
j_gene: TRBJ2-5
d_gene: TRBD1

CDR3aa: CASSPIWDREQGYGYTF
CDR3nt: TGTGCCAGCAGCCCTATATGGGACAGGGAACAGGGATACGGCTACACCTTC
abundance: few
v_gene: TRBV14
j_gene: TRBJ1-2
d_gene: TRBD1